These T cell receptor beta chains were read from a single sample in a study of regulatory T cells in long-lasting Graves disease. From the multiplex PCR reads, TCRdb called clonotypes with MiXCR, one entry per CDR3 protein. There are approximately 310,000 distinct CDR3 sequences in the sample; approximately 20% occur only once, and roughly 35% lies in the top ten. Sequenced here: peripheral blood mononuclear cells (PBMCs), sampled at new diagnosis, from a patient treated with antithyroid drugs. The receptors shown here come from a female donor with Graves disease. The conserved cysteine and the conserved F or W are not part of the CDR3 here. A D gene is named only where the DNA matches it firmly.

d_call j_call v_call cdr3_aa
. TRBJ1-2 TRBV7-8 ASSLERGVAGYT
. TRBJ2-7 TRBV29-1 SVRARVNEQY
. TRBJ1-3 TRBV28 ASLDTSSGNTIY
. TRBJ2-5 TRBV14 ASSPDENASPLFPHPVTIETQY
. TRBJ2-1 TRBV9 ASTRDHEQF
TRBD1 TRBJ2-5 TRBV13 ASSSLPGQGYEETQY
TRBD1 TRBJ1-1 TRBV12-3/TRBV12-4 ASSSRDRETEAF
TRBD2 TRBJ2-1 TRBV15 ATSRDLGLGNEQF
TRBD2 TRBJ2-3 TRBV5-1 ASSLQRLRLAGTDTQY
TRBD2 TRBJ2-1 TRBV12-3/TRBV12-4 ASSPGTSGRSGTF
TRBD2 TRBJ2-2 TRBV12-3/TRBV12-4 ASSRTSYTGELF
. TRBJ1-4 TRBV6-5 ASSYSILRDEKLF
TRBD1 TRBJ1-1 TRBV29-1 SVGATGRNTEAF
. TRBJ1-1 TRBV5-6 ASSLSLTEAF
TRBD2 TRBJ2-3 TRBV6-1 ASRGLAGDLNTQY
TRBD2 TRBJ2-3 TRBV24-1 ATSDLLTSGSTDTQY
. TRBJ1-1 TRBV5-1 ASSLESGLRTGNTEAF
TRBD1 TRBJ2-7 TRBV5-8 ASSQDRGHEQY
TRBD1 TRBJ2-1 TRBV28 ASSPTGGRNEQF
TRBD1 TRBJ2-5 TRBV3-1 ASGTGGATETQY
. TRBJ1-3 TRBV7-3 ASSPYHRSGNTIY
. TRBJ1-6 TRBV20-1 SASGLIQGGSPLH
. TRBJ2-3 TRBV3-1 ASSSEDAQY
TRBD2 TRBJ2-1 TRBV20-1 SARAKNPGLADHNEQF
. TRBJ1-6 TRBV28 ASSTTQRTLH
. TRBJ1-4 TRBV28 ASSFGTNEKLF
. TRBJ2-3 TRBV28 ASSLPLDSDTQY
. TRBJ1-5 TRBV12-5 ASGTGLRESNQPQH
TRBD2 TRBJ2-7 TRBV3-1 ASSMTTSGRFEQY
TRBD2 TRBJ2-1 TRBV7-6 ASSLTGTSFVDEQF
TRBD1 TRBJ1-2 TRBV12-3/TRBV12-4 ASSSVVGQGVKHNYGYA
. TRBJ2-7 TRBV27 ASSLLGGIYYEQY
TRBD1 TRBJ2-5 TRBV6-1 ASIPGQGGFTTQY
. TRBJ1-5 TRBV7-9 ASSLDRAPQH
. TRBJ2-1 TRBV7-9 ASSLDRGRRHNEQF
. TRBJ1-4 TRBV15 ATSRDPSRPGEKLF
TRBD2 TRBJ2-1 TRBV6-4 ASSEAGGHNEQF
TRBD2 TRBJ2-3 TRBV5-1 ASSLVAGGPSLSSTDTQY
. TRBJ2-1 TRBV4-2 ASSPRRALSAVDYNEQF
. TRBJ1-1 TRBV2 ATKDTGGPVGTEAF
. TRBJ1-5 TRBV27 ASSLYRGGQPQH
. TRBJ2-3 TRBV27 ANPGPPSPSADTQY
. TRBJ2-5 TRBV11-1 ASSLVGAVETQY